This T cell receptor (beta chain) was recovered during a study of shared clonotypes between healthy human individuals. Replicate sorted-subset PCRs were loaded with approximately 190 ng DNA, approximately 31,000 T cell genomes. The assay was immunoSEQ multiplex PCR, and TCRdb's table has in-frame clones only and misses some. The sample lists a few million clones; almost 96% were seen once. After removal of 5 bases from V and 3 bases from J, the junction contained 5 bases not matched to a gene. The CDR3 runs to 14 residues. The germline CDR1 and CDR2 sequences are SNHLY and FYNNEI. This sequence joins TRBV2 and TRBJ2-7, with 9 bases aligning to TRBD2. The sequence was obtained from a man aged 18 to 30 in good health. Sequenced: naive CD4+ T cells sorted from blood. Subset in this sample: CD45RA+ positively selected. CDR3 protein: CASSPTAGGYEQYF. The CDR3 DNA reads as TGTGCCAGCAGTCCCACAGCGGGGGGCTACGAGCAGTACTTC.